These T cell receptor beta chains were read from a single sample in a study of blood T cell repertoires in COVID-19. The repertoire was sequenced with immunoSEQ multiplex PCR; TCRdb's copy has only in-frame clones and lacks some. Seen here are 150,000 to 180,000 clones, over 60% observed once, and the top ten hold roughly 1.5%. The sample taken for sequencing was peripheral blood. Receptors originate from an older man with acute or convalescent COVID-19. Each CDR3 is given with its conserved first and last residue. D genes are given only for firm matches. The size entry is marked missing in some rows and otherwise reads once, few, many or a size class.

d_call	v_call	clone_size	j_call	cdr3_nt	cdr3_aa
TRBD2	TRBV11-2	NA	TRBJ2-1	TGTGCCAGCAGCGAAGGGACTAGCGCAAGCTCCTACAATGAGCAGTTCTTC	CASSEGTSASSYNEQFF
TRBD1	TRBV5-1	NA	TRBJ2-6	TGCGCCAGCAGCTTGACCTATTTGGACAGGCGAAACTCTGGGGCCAACGTCCTGACTTTC	CASSLTYLDRRNSGANVLTF
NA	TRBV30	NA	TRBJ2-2	TGTGCCTGGAGTCTTAACACCGGGGAGCTGTTTTTT	CAWSLNTGELFF
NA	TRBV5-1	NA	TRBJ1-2	TGCGCCAGCAGCACAGCTAACTATGGCTACACCTTC	CASSTANYGYTF
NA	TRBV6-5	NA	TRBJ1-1	TGTGCCAGCAGGCCACGAACTCACCCTGAAGCTTTCTTT	CASRPRTHPEAFF
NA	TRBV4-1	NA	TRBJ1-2	TGCGCCAGCAGCCAAGATTTGAAAGGGAGGGTAGGCGGCTACACCTTC	CASSQDLKGRVGGYTF
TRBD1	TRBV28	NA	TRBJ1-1	TGTGCCAGCAGTCCCTACGGGCAGGGGGCTTTCACTGAAGCTTTCTTT	CASSPYGQGAFTEAFF
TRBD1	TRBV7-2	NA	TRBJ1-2	TGTGCCAGCAGACCAGGGGGCGCGGATGGCTACACCTTC	CASRPGGADGYTF
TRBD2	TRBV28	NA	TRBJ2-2	TGTGCCAGCAGTCCGAGGGGACTAGCGGGGGTTGAAGGGGAGCTGTTTTTT	CASSPRGLAGVEGELFF
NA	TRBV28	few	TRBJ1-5	TGTGCCAGCAGTTTGGGAGGGTACGATAGCAATCAGCCCCAGCATTTT	CASSLGGYDSNQPQHF
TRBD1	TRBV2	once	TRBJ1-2	TGTGCCAGCAGTCCGGGGACAGGGCTCTCTTTTGGGTATGGCTACACCTTC	CASSPGTGLSFGYGYTF
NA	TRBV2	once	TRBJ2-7	TGTGCCAGCAGTGCTTATGCGCAGCAGTACTTC	CASSAYAQQYF
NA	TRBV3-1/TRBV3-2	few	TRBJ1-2	TGTGCCAGCAGCCAAGGGCGGCGGGGCTATGGCTACACCTTC	CASSQGRRGYGYTF
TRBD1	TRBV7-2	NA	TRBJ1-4	TGTGCCAGCAGCCCACGACAGGGGGCAGATGAAAAACTGTTTTTT	CASSPRQGADEKLFF
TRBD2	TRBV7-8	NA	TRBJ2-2	TGTGCCAGCAGCATACTAGCGGGGGGTGGCACCGGGGAGCTGTTTTTT	CASSILAGGGTGELFF
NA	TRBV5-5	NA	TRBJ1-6	TGTGCCAGCAGCTTGGGTAGCTCCTATAATTCACCCCTCCACTTT	CASSLGSSYNSPLHF
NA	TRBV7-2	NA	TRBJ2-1	TGTGCCAGCAGCTTACCGGAACCTAGCTCCTACAATGAGCAGTTCTTC	CASSLPEPSSYNEQFF
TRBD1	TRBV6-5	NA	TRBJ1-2	TGTGCCAGCAGTCCCGGGACAGGGTCTGGCTACACCTTC	CASSPGTGSGYTF
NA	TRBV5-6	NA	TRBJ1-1	TGTGCCAGCAGCTCAGGAGGGAGGAACACTGAAGCTTTCTTT	CASSSGGRNTEAFF
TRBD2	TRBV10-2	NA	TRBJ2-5	TGCGCCAGCAGCCTAGCGGGGGAGTACCAAGAGACCCAGTACTTC	CASSLAGEYQETQYF
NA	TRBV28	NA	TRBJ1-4	TGTGCCAGCAGTTTTAGGCAGGGTAACCTTAGGGAAAAACTGTTTTTT	CASSFRQGNLREKLFF
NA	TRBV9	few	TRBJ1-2	TGTGCCAGCAGCGCCGACCCTGAGGGCTATGGCTACACCTTC	CASSADPEGYGYTF
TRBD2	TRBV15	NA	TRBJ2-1	TGTGCCACCACCCCGGGACTAGCGAGAACGGATGAGCAGTTCTTC	CATTPGLARTDEQFF
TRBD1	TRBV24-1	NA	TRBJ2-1	TGTGCCACCAGAGCCGGGACAGGAGAGAATGAGCAGTTCTTC	CATRAGTGENEQFF
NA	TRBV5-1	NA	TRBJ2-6	TGCGCCAGCAGCTCCTATGACTCTGGGGCCAACGTCCTGACTTTC	CASSSYDSGANVLTF
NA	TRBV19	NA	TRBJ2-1	TGTGCCAGTAGTATGACAGTGGATCGACACAATGAGCAGTTCTTC	CASSMTVDRHNEQFF
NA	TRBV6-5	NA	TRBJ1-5	TGTGCCAGCTCAGGGGTTGCAGGTCAGCCCCAGCATTTT	CASSGVAGQPQHF
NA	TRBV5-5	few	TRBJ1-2	TGTGCCAGCAGCCTTGCCATCCGGACGGGGAATGGCTACACCTTC	CASSLAIRTGNGYTF
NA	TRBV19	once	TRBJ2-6	TGTGCCAGTAGTTCGAGTTCCGGGGCCAACGTCCTGACTTTC	CASSSSSGANVLTF
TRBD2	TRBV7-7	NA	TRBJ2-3	TGTGCCAGCAGCTCGTCGAGCGGGGGGCATGCTAGCACAGATACGCAGTATTTT	CASSSSSGGHASTDTQYF
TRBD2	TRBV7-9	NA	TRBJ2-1	TGTGCCAGCAGCTTAACTGCGGGGGGAGAGCAGTTCTTC	CASSLTAGGEQFF
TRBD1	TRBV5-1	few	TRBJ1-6	TGCGCCAGCAGCTTCGGACAGGGGGGTTCACCCCTCCACTTT	CASSFGQGGSPLHF
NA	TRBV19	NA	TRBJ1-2	TGTGCCAGTAGTATCGGAGGGAACTATGGCTACACCTTC	CASSIGGNYGYTF
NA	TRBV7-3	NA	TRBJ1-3	TGTGCCAGCAGCCCCGGGGGTCCTGGAAACACCATATATTTT	CASSPGGPGNTIYF
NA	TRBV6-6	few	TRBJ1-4	TGTGCCAGCAGTTACTCGTACGAGAATGAAAAACTGTTTTTT	CASSYSYENEKLFF